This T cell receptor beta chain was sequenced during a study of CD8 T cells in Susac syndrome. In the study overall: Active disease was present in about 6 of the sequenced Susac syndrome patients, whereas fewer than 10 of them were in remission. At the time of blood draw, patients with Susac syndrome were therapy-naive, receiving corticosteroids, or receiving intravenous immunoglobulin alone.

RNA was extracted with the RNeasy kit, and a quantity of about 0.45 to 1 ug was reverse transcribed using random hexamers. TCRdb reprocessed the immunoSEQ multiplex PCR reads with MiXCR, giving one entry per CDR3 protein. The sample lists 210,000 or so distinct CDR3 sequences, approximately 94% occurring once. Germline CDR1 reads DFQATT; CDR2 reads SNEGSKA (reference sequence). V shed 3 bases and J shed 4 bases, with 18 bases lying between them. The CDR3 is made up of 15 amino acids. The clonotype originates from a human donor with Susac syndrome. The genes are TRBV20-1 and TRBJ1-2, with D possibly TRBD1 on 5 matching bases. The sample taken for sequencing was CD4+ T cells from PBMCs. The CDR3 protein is CSASGRDRLGYGYTF. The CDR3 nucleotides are TGCAGTGCTAGTGGACGGGACCGCCTGGGCTATGGCTACACCTTC.